This TCR beta chain was sequenced during a study of blood T cell repertoires in COVID-19. Study at large: Sites in the United States, Italy and Spain provided acute and convalescent COVID-19 samples. Sources were T cells, B-cell-depleted T cells, or PBMCs; the material itself was cDNA or gDNA.

This clone has more than one count but fewer than ten. Per the original methods: Nucleated cell counts were estimated from reference gene primer amplification. Here immunoSEQ multiplex PCR was the method, and the copy in TCRdb shows in-frame clones only, minus some. V and J calls and clone size are as listed in that table; D and trimming were resolved from the DNA. The top ten hold roughly 6.3% of the sample, which has under 250,000 clones, around 85% seen once. This CDR3 has 15 residues. Germline V gives CDR1 SGHNT, CDR2 YENEEA. The ends lost 1 base at V and 4 bases at J; junction bases unmatched: 4.

The chain uses TRBV11-3 and TRBJ2-5; 9 nucleotides align to TRBD1. The clonotype was recovered from a man in his 60s with acute or convalescent COVID-19. What was sequenced was peripheral blood. Here the CDR3 DNA reads TGTGCCAGCAGCTTAGGACAGGGGGAACTAGAGACCCAGTACTTC. Translation gives CASSLGQGELETQYF.